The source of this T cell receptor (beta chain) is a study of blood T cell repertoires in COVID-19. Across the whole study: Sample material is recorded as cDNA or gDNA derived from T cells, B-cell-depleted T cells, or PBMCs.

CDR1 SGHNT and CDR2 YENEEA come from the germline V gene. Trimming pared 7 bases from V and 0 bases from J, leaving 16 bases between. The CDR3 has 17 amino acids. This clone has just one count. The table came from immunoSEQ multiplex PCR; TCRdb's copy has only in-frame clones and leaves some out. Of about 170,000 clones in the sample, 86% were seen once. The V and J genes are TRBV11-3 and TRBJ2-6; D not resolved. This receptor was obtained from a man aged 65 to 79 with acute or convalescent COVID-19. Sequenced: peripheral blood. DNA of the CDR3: TGTGCCAGCACAGGCCGTGACACCTACTCTGGGGCCAACGTCCTGACTTTC. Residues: CASTGRDTYSGANVLTF.